The sequence of this T cell receptor beta chain was determined in a study of blood T cells in healthy people across ages. The study, taken as a whole, reports: In long-lived donors, naive CD4+ cell counts and diversity exceeded those of aged donors.

This clonotype was seen only a few times. What it binds is unknown. Trimming removed 0 bases at V and 1 base at J, with 13 bases between. The length of the CDR3 is 17 residues. Germline V lookup: CDR1 LGHNA, CDR2 YSLEER. Alongside a J-beta primer mix, a sample-barcoded 5' primer served in a second PCR lasting about 7 to 11 cycles. TCRdb used MiXCR to reprocess the 5' RACE reads, holding one entry per CDR3 protein. The sample records roughly 1.9 million distinct CDR3 sequences, roughly two fifths being singletons. The chain uses TRBV4-3 and TRBJ2-1; D is uncertain. This sequence was found in a human donor in good health. The sample was blood. The chain's CDR3 is CASSQEGRAESYNEQFF. As DNA, the CDR3 is TGCGCCAGCAGCCAAGAAGGAAGGGCAGAGTCCTACAATGAGCAGTTCTTC.